The 8 T cell receptor beta chains presented below share a single source sample, sequenced in a study of blood T cell repertoires in COVID-19. The method was immunoSEQ multiplex PCR; TCRdb's version includes in-frame clones alone and lacks a portion of them. The top ten hold 1.5% to 2% of the sample, which has around 330,000 clones, 85% seen once. Sequenced material: PBMCs or T cells enriched from blood (not recorded which). Receptors were obtained from a woman in her 30s who had been exposed to COVID-19.

This chain joins TRBV6-2 or TRBV6-3 and TRBJ2-1, with TRBD1 matching over 7 bases. The CDR3 spans 13 residues. Germline trimming cut 4 bases from V and 7 bases from J; bases unmatched to any gene: 4. Germline CDR1 is MNHEY and CDR2 is SVGEGT. The CDR3 DNA is TGTGCCAGCAGTTCCCCCAGGGGGAATGAGCAGTTCTTC. This encodes CASSSPRGNEQFF.

Regarding this clone: The sample holds other DNA sequences that translate to the same CDR3. The chain links TRBV30 to TRBJ1-2; the D gene is possibly TRBD1 (5 bases). V dropped 1 base and J dropped 4 bases, with 7 bases sitting between them. Germline assignment: CDR1 GTSNPN and CDR2 SVGIG (reference sequence). The CDR3 loop spans 12 amino acids. CDR3 sequence (DNA): TGTGCCTGGAGTGGGGGCGGCTATGGCTACACCTTC. Translated: CAWSGGGYGYTF.

The chain couples TRBV10-3 to TRBJ1-6; 8 bases agree with TRBD1. Trimming took 6 bases from V and 6 from J; bases not matched to a gene: 10. Germline V CDR1 and CDR2: ENHRY, SYGVKD. This CDR3 has 16 residues. In DNA, the CDR3 is TGTGCCATCAGAGAGGACAGGGCAAGCCCTAATTCACCCCTCCACTTT. Its translation: CAIREDRASPNSPLHF.

The chain is built from TRBV10-3 and TRBJ1-4; unclear D gene. V was cut by 8 bases and J by 4 bases, with 11 bases left in between. From germline, CDR1 is ENHRY and CDR2 SYGVKD. The CDR3 has 13 residues. In DNA, the CDR3 is TGTGCCATCCGGAGGGAGGGTAATGAAAAACTGTTTTTT. Its translation is CAIRREGNEKLFF.

This clone was recorded only once. The chain has TRBV19 and TRBJ2-7; D is possibly TRBD1 (5 bases). Trimming left V 5 bases short and J 3 bases short, with 11 bases between. CDR3 length: 13 amino acids. Germline CDR1 reads LNHDA; CDR2 reads SQIVND (reference sequence). Written as DNA, the CDR3 is TGTGCCAGTAGTGACAGAAATAACTACGAGCAGTACTTC. Translation gives CASSDRNNYEQYF.

The chain couples TRBV19 to TRBJ2-2; TRBD2 matches 8 bases. Germline values: CDR1 LNHDA, CDR2 SQIVND (reference sequence). Germline trimming cut 3 bases from V and 3 bases from J; bases unmatched to any gene: 3. This CDR3 has 15 residues. The CDR3 here is CASSMAGGYTGELFF. The DNA of the CDR3 is TGTGCCAGTAGTATGGCGGGGGGCTACACCGGGGAGCTGTTTTTT.

V usage is TRBV4-1 and J usage is TRBJ1-2, with D perhaps TRBD1 (6 bases). Per the germline V gene, CDR1 is MGHRA and CDR2 is YSYEKL. The CDR3 sequence is 17 residues long. Trimming stripped 3 bases from V and 8 bases from J, with 25 bases between. The CDR3, as DNA: TGCGCCAGCAGCCAGATTGACCGTTCGCGGGGGCGAGAAGGCTACACCTTC. It is translated as CASSQIDRSRGREGYTF.

The rearrangement uses TRBV7-2 and TRBJ1-1; perhaps TRBD1 as D (5 bases). The CDR3 runs 15 residues. V lost 4 bases and J 0 bases, leaving 12 bases between the germline ends. In germline, CDR1 is SGHTA, CDR2 FQGNSA. The CDR3 loop is CASSSGGSLNTEAFF. In DNA, the CDR3 is TGTGCCAGCAGCTCGGGGGGGTCCTTGAACACTGAAGCTTTCTTT.